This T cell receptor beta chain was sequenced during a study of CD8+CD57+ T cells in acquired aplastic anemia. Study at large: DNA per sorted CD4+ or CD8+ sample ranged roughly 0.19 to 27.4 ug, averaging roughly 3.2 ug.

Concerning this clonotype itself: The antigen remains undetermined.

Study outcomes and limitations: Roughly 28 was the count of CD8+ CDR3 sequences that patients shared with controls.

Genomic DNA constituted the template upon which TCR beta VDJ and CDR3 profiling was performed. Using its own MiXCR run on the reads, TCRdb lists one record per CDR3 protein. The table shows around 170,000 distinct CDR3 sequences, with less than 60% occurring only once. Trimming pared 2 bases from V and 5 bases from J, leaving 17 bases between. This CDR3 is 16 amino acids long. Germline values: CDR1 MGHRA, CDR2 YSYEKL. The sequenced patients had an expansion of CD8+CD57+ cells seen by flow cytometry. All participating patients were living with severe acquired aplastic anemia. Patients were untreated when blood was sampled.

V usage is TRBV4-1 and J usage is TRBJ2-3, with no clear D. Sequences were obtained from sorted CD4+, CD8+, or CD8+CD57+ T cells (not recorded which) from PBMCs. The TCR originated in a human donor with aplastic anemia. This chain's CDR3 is CASSQIGFRGGDTQYF. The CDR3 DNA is TGCGCCAGCAGCCAAATCGGGTTTCGTGGTGGAGATACGCAGTATTTT.